This T cell receptor beta chain was captured in a study of T cell changes during pregnancy in multiple sclerosis. This table comes from immunoSEQ multiplex PCR, and its TCRdb copy is limited to in-frame clones, with some not included. Found here are about 48,000 clones, roughly 88% of them singletons; the top ten hold about 1.2%. V lost 3 bases and J lost 8; bases outside the gene matches: 9. Germline V gives CDR1 SGHRS, CDR2 YFSETQ. The CDR3 length is 15 residues. The chain couples TRBV5-1 to TRBJ2-1; 9 positions match TRBD2. The source is a female donor with multiple sclerosis, enrolled in a pregnancy study. Sequencing used CD4+ T cells from peripheral blood mononuclear cells, obtained in the second trimester of pregnancy. The CDR3 DNA follows: TGCGCCAGCAGCTCGGGAGCGGGAGGTGGCCATGAGCAGTTCTTC. Amino acids: CASSSGAGGGHEQFF.